This TCR beta chain derives from a study of cytomegalovirus exposure and HLA in healthy donors. In the study overall: When fewer than 500 donors were genotyped, about 81% of them were found to fall in the Caucasian-associated ancestry cluster. Study-wide points: According to a later analysis, donors in an Asian-associated ancestry cluster reportedly had fewer N-insertions than the approximately 730-donor mean.

For this clone: Its specificity is unknown.

Trimming removed 0 bases from V and 3 bases from J, with 9 bases in between. Germline values: CDR1 MNHEY, CDR2 SVGAGI. This CDR3 region has 15 residues. PCR involved 60 Vbeta and 13 Jbeta primers. Profiling relied on immunoSEQ multiplex PCR, and the TCRdb table lists in-frame clones only, not all of them. Among under 110,000 clones listed, about two thirds were seen once. Sequenced sample: PBMCs. This clonotype was obtained from a boy under 18 in good health and CMV-seronegative. The rearrangement joins TRBV6-5 to TRBJ1-5; D is undetermined. In DNA form, the CDR3 reads TGTGCCAGCAGTTACTCTCCACAGACCAATCAGCCCCAGCATTTT. This codes for CASSYSPQTNQPQHF.